The clone carrying this T cell receptor (beta chain) is medium-sized within its sample. The data belong to a study of early T cells in non-severe SARS-CoV-2 infection. TCRdb passed the 5' RACE reads through MiXCR, listing each CDR3 protein once. The data show 30,000 to 40,000 distinct CDR3 sequences, more than 5% seen once. Trimming removed 4 bases at V and 1 base at J, with 10 bases between. Per germline, CDR1 DFQATT and CDR2 SNEGSKA (reference sequence). The CDR3 runs to 13 residues. The TCR originated in an adult who was a healthcare worker with PCR-confirmed SARS-CoV-2 infection or an uninfected control (not recorded which). V gene TRBV20-1 combines with J gene TRBJ2-5, with no clear D. The sequenced material came from whole blood. In nucleotides, the CDR3 is TGCAGTGCTAACGGGCGAAGCCAAGAGACCCAGTACTTC. This gives the protein CSANGRSQETQYF.